This T cell receptor beta chain is drawn from a study of blood T cell repertoires in COVID-19 (dated by TCRdb to about 2020). Context from the whole study: Collaborator samples came from the United States, Italy and Spain and covered acute and convalescent phases of COVID-19. The material from the prospective study consisted of cDNA or gDNA derived from T cells, B-cell-depleted T cells, or PBMCs. Subjects who had been exposed to COVID-19, were actively infected with it, or had recovered from it provided the deeply sampled blood TCRbeta repertoires that made up the dataset. A freely available public database, intended as a resource for researchers studying the immune response to SARS-CoV-2, is where the repertoires were released. The samples were drawn from the first 160 participants of the ongoing ImmuneRACE study and from 950 to 1,500 subjects provided by 6 global collaborators. The sample metadata nearly always contained a de-identified subject ID, COVID-19 status, age in years and sex. Where available, HLA class I and class II types were obtained from metadata supplied by the sample provider rather than from assay-based typing. Overall study results and their limits: The quantity of clinical and demographic metadata differed by source and by participant and was supplied without curation.

Enrolling through a virtual design, the prospective study's participants ranged in age from roughly 18 to 95 years and lived across about two dozen United States geographic areas. In the prospective study, cohorts were assigned on the basis of participant-reported clinical history obtained from a screening survey and a study questionnaire. For ImmuneRACE Cohort 3, a participant was defined as recovered based on two consecutive negative NP/OP PCR tests, clearance by a healthcare professional, or resolution of symptoms. Each participant in the prospective study had whole blood, serum and a nasopharyngeal or oropharyngeal swab collected by mobile phlebotomists. Participants in the prospective study had the option to provide additional blood draws and questionnaires over a roughly 2-month period. Before DNA extraction, blood samples from the prospective study were shipped at room temperature or frozen.

TCRbeta CDR3 regions were amplified from genomic DNA by means of the immunoSEQ Assay, a bias-controlled multiplex PCR. The authors processed their data as follows. Nucleated cell counts per sample were estimated from amplification of reference gene primers within the assay. Sequence reads were collapsed and filtered to measure the absolute abundance of every unique TCRbeta CDR3 rearrangement. For each sample, productive Simpson clonality was calculated as the square root of Simpson's diversity index across productive rearrangements. This immuneACCESS table, as held by TCRdb, lists in-frame sequences with V and J called but not all clones. Of the missing ones, under half trace to an unresolved V gene in checked studies; the others have no known cause. That table is the source of V, J and clone size, and D and trimming were worked out from the DNA. This sample lists 150,000 to 200,000 clones; over 75% were detected once. The ten largest clones take up more than 8.5% of the sample.

As to this clone: The clone's antigen remains unknown. No much larger clone exists at a distance of one base, and base qualities are not known.

From a lookup of the germline V gene, CDR1 and CDR2 are MNHNS and SASEGT. V and J are truncated by 4 bases and 1 base respectively, leaving an intervening sequence of 16 bases. The CDR3, from cysteine to phenylalanine, totals 16 residues. The kept DNA is CDR3 alone, 48 bases in frame from the first base. Sequenced material: PBMCs or T cells enriched from blood (not recorded which). The TCR sequence derives from a woman under 30 who had recovered from COVID-19. Recombination linked TRBV6-1 to TRBJ1-1, with no reliable assignment of the D segment. The CDR3 region has the sequence CASSVESGTANTEAFF. The nucleotides are TGTGCCAGCAGTGTAGAGTCGGGAACAGCGAACACTGAAGCTTTCTTT.